Included here is one TCR beta chain sequence, with context. Antigen: not known. This CDR3 is also generated by other DNA sequences in the sample. The method was immunoSEQ multiplex PCR; TCRdb's version includes in-frame clones alone and lacks a portion of them. The table has 100,000 to 150,000 clones, 80% to 90% seen once. These data come from a study of cytomegalovirus exposure and HLA in healthy donors. The overall study: Both the 120 validation repertoires and the 666 first-cohort repertoires used the same platform, as reported by a later analysis.

The ends lost 0 bases at V and 2 bases at J; junction bases unmatched: 2. Germline CDR1 KGHSH, CDR2 LQKENI. This CDR3 comprises 16 residues. Regarding the study as a whole: Altogether, 160 or so TCR beta chains were recorded as cytomegalovirus-associated. Usually a TCR sequence was rare, but some public TCRs were found in many donors. The CMV antigen specificity of three CMV-associated chains was confirmed through in vitro analysis.

The source is a woman younger than 35 in good health and CMV-seronegative. Sequenced input: PBMCs. The rearrangement uses TRBV18 and TRBJ2-2; TRBD1 matches at 8 bases. CDR3 protein: CASSPPTGGNTGELFF. CDR3 in DNA: TGTGCCAGCTCACCACCCACAGGGGGTAACACCGGGGAGCTGTTTTTT.